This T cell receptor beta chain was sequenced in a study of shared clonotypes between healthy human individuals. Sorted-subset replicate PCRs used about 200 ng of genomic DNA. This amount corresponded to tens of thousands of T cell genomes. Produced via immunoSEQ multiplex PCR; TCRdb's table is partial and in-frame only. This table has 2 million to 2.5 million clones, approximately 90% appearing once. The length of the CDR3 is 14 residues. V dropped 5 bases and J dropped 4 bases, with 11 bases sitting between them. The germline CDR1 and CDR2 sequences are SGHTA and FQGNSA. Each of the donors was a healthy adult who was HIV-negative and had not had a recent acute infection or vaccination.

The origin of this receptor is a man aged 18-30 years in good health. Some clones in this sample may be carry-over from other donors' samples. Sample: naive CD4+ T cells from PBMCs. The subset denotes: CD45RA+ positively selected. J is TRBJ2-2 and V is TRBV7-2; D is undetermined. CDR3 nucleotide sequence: TGTGCCAGCAGCCTCCCGGACGGCACCGGGGAGCTGTTTTTT. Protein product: CASSLPDGTGELFF.